Listed below are T cell receptor beta chains from one sample, sequenced in a study of cytomegalovirus exposure and HLA in healthy donors. Repertoires were generated with immunoSEQ multiplex PCR, while TCRdb's copy carries only in-frame clones and drops some. The sample records roughly 200,000 clones, roughly 9.4% being singletons. The sample was PBMCs. The receptors here all came from a woman in her thirties in good health and CMV-seropositive. Both conserved end residues are part of each CDR3. A D gene is named only where the DNA matches it firmly. A clone size is listed for some rows: how often the clone was seen (once, few, many), or a class if it is expanded.

TRBD2,.,TRBV5-1,TRBJ2-7,TGCGCCAGCAGCCGGGGACTAGCGGCATCCCTCGCCTACGAGCAGTACTTC,CASSRGLAASLAYEQYF
TRBD1,few,TRBV27,TRBJ1-5,TGTGCCAGCAGTCAGACAGGGGGACTTAATCAGCCCCAGCATTTT,CASSQTGGLNQPQHF
.,few,TRBV7-2,TRBJ2-1,TGTGCCAGCACCACTTGGGAGGATGAGCAGTTCTTC,CASTTWEDEQFF
TRBD2,once,TRBV15,TRBJ2-1,TGTGCCACCAGCAGAGTAACAGCGGGACCTTACAATGAGCAGTTCTTC,CATSRVTAGPYNEQFF
.,few,TRBV21-1,TRBJ2-1,TGTGCCAGCTCGTCCGGGACAGGGGGGTACAATGAGCAGTTCTTC,CASSSGTGGYNEQFF
.,few,TRBV29-1,TRBJ1-5,TGCAGCGTTGCCGACTGGTTGGATCAGCCCCAGCATTTT,CSVADWLDQPQHF
.,.,TRBV2,TRBJ1-1,TGTGCCAGCAGCGCACAGGGCATCACTGAAGCTTTCTTT,CASSAQGITEAFF
TRBD1,.,TRBV5-1,TRBJ2-7,TGCGCCAGCAGCCCCGGGACAGGGGTCCACGAGCAGTACTTC,CASSPGTGVHEQYF
.,.,TRBV12-5,TRBJ2-7,TGTGCTAGTGGTTCAGGGACAGCCGGGGGCGAGCAGTACTTC,CASGSGTAGGEQYF
.,few,TRBV11-3,TRBJ1-1,TGTGCCAGCAGCTTAGGTACAGCGAACACTGAAGCTTTCTTT,CASSLGTANTEAFF
TRBD1,.,TRBV5-1,TRBJ1-2,TGCGCCAGCAGCTTAGGGCAGGGGGCGGAATATGGCTACACCTTC,CASSLGQGAEYGYTF
TRBD1,.,TRBV18,TRBJ2-5,TGTGCCAGCTCACCACCAGGACTCCGGGACAGAAAAGAGACCCAGTACTTC,CASSPPGLRDRKETQYF
.,few,TRBV5-1,TRBJ1-2,TGCGCCAGCAGCTTGATTGGGGGCTCGAACTATGGCTACACCTTC,CASSLIGGSNYGYTF
.,few,TRBV19,TRBJ1-5,TGTGCCAGTAACCTAGGGTGGGGGGGCCCTCAGCCCCAGCATTTT,CASNLGWGGPQPQHF
TRBD1,few,TRBV6-1,TRBJ2-1,TGTGCCAGCAGTCTCGGGACAGGGGGTTTGGATGAGCAGTTCTTC,CASSLGTGGLDEQFF
TRBD1,.,TRBV5-1,TRBJ1-5,TGCGCCAGCAGCCTCCGACAGGGGGATCAGCCCCAGCATTTT,CASSLRQGDQPQHF
.,few,TRBV13,TRBJ2-4,TGTGCCAGCAGCTCGACCCAGGGGTTTCTAAACATTCAGTACTTC,CASSSTQGFLNIQYF
TRBD1,few,TRBV5-5,TRBJ1-2,TGTGCCAGCAGCCTAGGGGACAGTTTAAACTATGGCTACACCTTC,CASSLGDSLNYGYTF
TRBD1,.,TRBV29-1,TRBJ2-1,TGCAGCGCTTTTACAGGGGACTCCTACAATGAGCAGTTCTTC,CSAFTGDSYNEQFF
.,.,TRBV29-1,TRBJ1-4,TGCCCCCTGGGCAGGGATAATGAAAAACTGTTTTTT,CPLGRDNEKLFF
.,.,TRBV5-1,TRBJ2-7,TGCGCCAGCAGCCAGGCCTTAACCTACGAGCAGTACTTC,CASSQALTYEQYF
.,.,TRBV7-8,TRBJ2-7,TGTGCCAGCAGCCTACCCAGGGGTCCCTACGAGCAGTACTTC,CASSLPRGPYEQYF
.,.,TRBV11-2,TRBJ1-1,TGTGCCAGCAGCTTTAGTCCGAACACTGAAGCTTTCTTT,CASSFSPNTEAFF
TRBD1,many,TRBV19,TRBJ1-2,TGTGCCAGTAAACCTTTTTACCGGGACAGCTATGGCTACACCTTC,CASKPFYRDSYGYTF
TRBD1,few,TRBV5-1,TRBJ1-1,TGCGCCAGCAGCCACGGACAGGCGGGGACTGAAGCTTTCTTT,CASSHGQAGTEAFF
TRBD1,.,TRBV6-5,TRBJ2-1,TGTGCCAGCAGCAACACAGGGGCCTTTGGGGATGAGCAGTTCTTC,CASSNTGAFGDEQFF
.,.,TRBV6-5,TRBJ1-1,TGTGCCAGCTCTCCAGGGGCGAGAAACACTGAAGCTTTCTTT,CASSPGARNTEAFF